These T cell receptor beta chains were read from a single sample in a study of blood T cell repertoires in COVID-19. Measured with immunoSEQ multiplex PCR; TCRdb has only the in-frame clones, and not every one. Here the sample spans tens of thousands of clones, under 85% being singletons. The specimen was peripheral blood. These TCRs come from an elderly woman with acute or convalescent COVID-19. Each CDR3 is given with its conserved first and last residue. The D gene is left open where the match is weak. Expanded clones are given a class, and other clones once, few, many or no size at all.

D gene: TRBD1; J gene: TRBJ2-1; clone size: .; V gene: TRBV6-2/TRBV6-3; CDR3 protein: CASSQQGAGQFF; CDR3 DNA: TGTGCCAGCAGCCAACAGGGGGCTGGGCAGTTCTTC
D gene: .; J gene: TRBJ1-1; clone size: .; V gene: TRBV6-5; CDR3 protein: CASSTAMNTEAFF; CDR3 DNA: TGTGCCAGCAGCACTGCAATGAACACTGAAGCTTTCTTT
D gene: .; J gene: TRBJ1-4; clone size: .; V gene: TRBV20-1; CDR3 protein: CSASPHRELRRANEKLFF; CDR3 DNA: TGCAGTGCTAGTCCTCACCGGGAACTCAGGAGAGCTAATGAAAAACTGTTTTTT
D gene: TRBD2; J gene: TRBJ2-1; clone size: once; V gene: TRBV27; CDR3 protein: CASSLLRSTSGINNEQFF; CDR3 DNA: TGTGCCAGCAGTTTACTCCGTTCGACTAGCGGGATTAACAATGAGCAGTTCTTC
D gene: TRBD2; J gene: TRBJ2-3; clone size: .; V gene: TRBV5-1; CDR3 protein: CASSRSGGADTQYF; CDR3 DNA: TGCGCCAGCAGCAGGAGCGGGGGGGCAGATACGCAGTATTTT
D gene: TRBD1; J gene: TRBJ2-1; clone size: once; V gene: TRBV6-4; CDR3 protein: CASSDSGTGGYNEQFF; CDR3 DNA: TGTGCCAGCAGTGACTCGGGGACAGGGGGTTATAATGAGCAGTTCTTC
D gene: .; J gene: TRBJ2-3; clone size: .; V gene: TRBV19; CDR3 protein: CASSGGLTGTDTQYF; CDR3 DNA: TGTGCCAGTAGTGGGGGCCTGACGGGCACAGATACGCAGTATTTT
D gene: .; J gene: TRBJ1-5; clone size: .; V gene: TRBV6-5; CDR3 protein: CASSYGGGKGQPQHF; CDR3 DNA: TGTGCCAGCAGTTACGGCGGAGGGAAGGGACAGCCCCAGCATTTT
D gene: TRBD1; J gene: TRBJ1-1; clone size: many; V gene: TRBV7-8; CDR3 protein: CASSPNRGGTEAFF; CDR3 DNA: TGTGCCAGCAGCCCGAACAGGGGTGGTACTGAAGCTTTCTTT
D gene: .; J gene: TRBJ2-5; clone size: .; V gene: TRBV28; CDR3 protein: CASSRTAQETQYF; CDR3 DNA: TGTGCCAGCAGTCGGACAGCTCAAGAGACCCAGTACTTC
D gene: .; J gene: TRBJ1-3; clone size: .; V gene: TRBV6-2/TRBV6-3; CDR3 protein: CASSPTGTSGNTIYF; CDR3 DNA: TGTGCCAGCAGTCCCACCGGTACTTCTGGAAACACCATATATTTT
D gene: .; J gene: TRBJ1-4; clone size: few; V gene: TRBV19; CDR3 protein: CASSTAGEKLFF; CDR3 DNA: TGTGCCAGTAGTACCGCGGGGGAAAAACTGTTTTTT
D gene: TRBD1; J gene: TRBJ2-1; clone size: few; V gene: TRBV6-5; CDR3 protein: CASSYDRVSNEQFF; CDR3 DNA: TGTGCCAGCAGTTACGACAGGGTTTCCAATGAGCAGTTCTTC
D gene: TRBD1; J gene: TRBJ1-5; clone size: .; V gene: TRBV28; CDR3 protein: CASSRSQITGAAQPQHF; CDR3 DNA: TGTGCCAGCAGTCGAAGTCAGATAACAGGGGCGGCTCAGCCCCAGCATTTT
D gene: .; J gene: TRBJ2-3; clone size: .; V gene: TRBV11-3; CDR3 protein: CASSSQGLVGRETDTQYF; CDR3 DNA: TGTGCCAGCAGCTCCCAGGGGTTGGTGGGGAGGGAAACAGATACGCAGTATTTT
D gene: .; J gene: TRBJ1-5; clone size: many; V gene: TRBV19; CDR3 protein: CASRSKIRGDNQPQHF; CDR3 DNA: TGTGCCAGTAGATCGAAAATCAGGGGAGACAATCAGCCCCAGCATTTT
D gene: TRBD2; J gene: TRBJ2-1; clone size: .; V gene: TRBV4-1; CDR3 protein: CASSRPGTRDNEQFF; CDR3 DNA: TGCGCCAGCAGCCGACCCGGGACTAGAGACAATGAGCAGTTCTTC
D gene: .; J gene: TRBJ1-1; clone size: .; V gene: TRBV5-1; CDR3 protein: CASSTWAGRMDTEAFF; CDR3 DNA: TGCGCCAGCAGTACTTGGGCAGGGAGGATGGACACTGAAGCTTTCTTT
D gene: TRBD1; J gene: TRBJ1-3; clone size: .; V gene: TRBV12-3/TRBV12-4; CDR3 protein: CASSPGQGFLCYF; CDR3 DNA: TGTGCCAGCAGTCCGGGACAGGGATTTCTTTGTTATTTT
D gene: .; J gene: TRBJ2-1; clone size: .; V gene: TRBV5-6; CDR3 protein: CASSLRTGTGNEQFF; CDR3 DNA: TGTGCCAGCAGCCTACGTACAGGGACGGGGAATGAGCAGTTCTTC
D gene: .; J gene: TRBJ2-7; clone size: .; V gene: TRBV7-2; CDR3 protein: CASSLVAVSSYEQYF; CDR3 DNA: TGTGCCAGCAGCTTAGTTGCGGTGAGCTCCTACGAGCAGTACTTC
D gene: .; J gene: TRBJ2-5; clone size: .; V gene: TRBV10-3; CDR3 protein: CAISDYQETQYF; CDR3 DNA: TGTGCCATCAGTGACTACCAAGAGACCCAGTACTTC
D gene: TRBD2; J gene: TRBJ2-3; clone size: .; V gene: TRBV7-2; CDR3 protein: CASSLGGLGSTHTDTQYF; CDR3 DNA: TGTGCCAGCAGCTTAGGGGGACTAGGTTCGACCCACACAGATACGCAGTATTTT
D gene: TRBD2; J gene: TRBJ2-7; clone size: .; V gene: TRBV7-6; CDR3 protein: CASSSGTGGEQYF; CDR3 DNA: TGTGCCAGCAGTTCCGGGACGGGGGGCGAGCAGTACTTC
D gene: TRBD2; J gene: TRBJ2-3; clone size: .; V gene: TRBV11-2; CDR3 protein: CASSSSGRADTQYF; CDR3 DNA: TGTGCCAGCAGCTCTAGCGGGAGGGCAGATACGCAGTATTTT
D gene: .; J gene: TRBJ2-7; clone size: .; V gene: TRBV7-2; CDR3 protein: CASSLVGQTYEQYF; CDR3 DNA: TGTGCCAGCAGCTTAGTTGGGCAGACCTACGAGCAGTACTTC
D gene: .; J gene: TRBJ2-5; clone size: .; V gene: TRBV27; CDR3 protein: CASSPPRQETQYF; CDR3 DNA: TGTGCCAGCAGTCCCCCCCGTCAAGAGACCCAGTACTTC
D gene: TRBD1; J gene: TRBJ2-7; clone size: .; V gene: TRBV19; CDR3 protein: CASSGGTGRLTPYEQYF; CDR3 DNA: TGTGCCAGTAGTGGAGGGACAGGGCGCTTGACCCCCTACGAGCAGTACTTC
D gene: .; J gene: TRBJ2-2; clone size: .; V gene: TRBV7-3; CDR3 protein: CASSPQGRGTGELFF; CDR3 DNA: TGTGCCAGCAGCCCGCAGGGCAGGGGCACCGGGGAGCTGTTTTTT
D gene: TRBD2; J gene: TRBJ2-1; clone size: .; V gene: TRBV6-4; CDR3 protein: CASSAGLFGGNRSYNEQFF; CDR3 DNA: TGTGCCAGCAGTGCCGGACTGTTCGGGGGGAACCGCTCCTACAATGAGCAGTTCTTC
D gene: TRBD1; J gene: TRBJ2-6; clone size: .; V gene: TRBV3-1/TRBV3-2; CDR3 protein: CASSRRDSGFSGANVLTF; CDR3 DNA: TGTGCCAGCAGCCGCCGGGACAGCGGTTTCTCTGGGGCCAACGTCCTGACTTTC
D gene: TRBD1; J gene: TRBJ2-7; clone size: .; V gene: TRBV14; CDR3 protein: CASSTDRVSSEQYF; CDR3 DNA: TGTGCCAGCAGTACGGACAGGGTATCATCCGAGCAGTACTTC
D gene: .; J gene: TRBJ1-3; clone size: once; V gene: TRBV19; CDR3 protein: CASSINRETGNTIYF; CDR3 DNA: TGTGCCAGTAGTATAAACAGAGAGACTGGAAACACCATATATTTT
D gene: TRBD2; J gene: TRBJ2-3; clone size: .; V gene: TRBV9; CDR3 protein: CASSVATGGLGTDTQYF; CDR3 DNA: TGTGCCAGCAGCGTAGCTACGGGGGGGCTAGGCACAGATACGCAGTATTTT
D gene: .; J gene: TRBJ2-5; clone size: .; V gene: TRBV5-4; CDR3 protein: CASSQAGVQETQYF; CDR3 DNA: TGTGCCAGCAGCCAGGCAGGGGTGCAAGAGACCCAGTACTTC
D gene: .; J gene: TRBJ1-3; clone size: once; V gene: TRBV7-2; CDR3 protein: CASSLRGGNTIYF; CDR3 DNA: TGTGCCAGCAGCTTACGGGGTGGAAACACCATATATTTT
D gene: TRBD1; J gene: TRBJ1-2; clone size: once; V gene: TRBV2; CDR3 protein: CASYGQGANYGYTF; CDR3 DNA: TGTGCCAGCTACGGACAGGGGGCTAACTATGGCTACACCTTC
D gene: TRBD2; J gene: TRBJ2-1; clone size: .; V gene: TRBV15; CDR3 protein: CATSIRLAGPNEQFF; CDR3 DNA: TGTGCCACCAGCATAAGACTAGCGGGACCCAATGAGCAGTTCTTC
D gene: TRBD1; J gene: TRBJ1-5; clone size: .; V gene: TRBV27; CDR3 protein: CASSLTQGAGQPQHF; CDR3 DNA: TGTGCCAGCAGTTTAACACAGGGGGCGGGTCAGCCCCAGCATTTT
D gene: .; J gene: TRBJ1-4; clone size: once; V gene: TRBV6-5; CDR3 protein: CASSREPSRNEKLFF; CDR3 DNA: TGTGCCAGCAGTAGAGAGCCGAGCAGGAATGAAAAACTGTTTTTT
D gene: .; J gene: TRBJ1-4; clone size: few; V gene: TRBV6-1; CDR3 protein: CASSEAWGANEKLFF; CDR3 DNA: TGTGCCAGCAGTGAAGCGTGGGGAGCTAATGAAAAACTGTTTTTT
D gene: .; J gene: TRBJ1-6; clone size: .; V gene: TRBV7-9; CDR3 protein: CASSLAWAKGGSPLHF; CDR3 DNA: TGTGCCAGCAGCTTAGCGTGGGCAAAGGGAGGTTCACCCCTCCACTTT
D gene: TRBD1; J gene: TRBJ2-7; clone size: .; V gene: TRBV11-3; CDR3 protein: CASSLGGTGSYEQYF; CDR3 DNA: TGTGCCAGCAGCTTAGGGGGGACAGGGAGCTACGAGCAGTACTTC
D gene: .; J gene: TRBJ2-6; clone size: .; V gene: TRBV27; CDR3 protein: CASMRGGLRVLSGANVLTF; CDR3 DNA: TGTGCCAGCATGCGGGGAGGCTTGCGGGTCCTCTCTGGGGCCAACGTCCTGACTTTC
D gene: .; J gene: TRBJ2-7; clone size: few; V gene: TRBV3-1/TRBV3-2; CDR3 protein: CASSPGKSYEQYF; CDR3 DNA: TGTGCCAGCAGCCCAGGGAAATCCTACGAGCAGTACTTC
D gene: TRBD2; J gene: TRBJ2-7; clone size: .; V gene: TRBV19; CDR3 protein: CASSITSGNYEQYF; CDR3 DNA: TGTGCCAGTAGTATAACTAGCGGGAACTACGAGCAGTACTTC
D gene: .; J gene: TRBJ1-2; clone size: .; V gene: TRBV7-9; CDR3 protein: CASSLTGDFGYTF; CDR3 DNA: TGTGCCAGCAGCTTAACGGGAGATTTTGGCTACACCTTC
D gene: .; J gene: TRBJ2-7; clone size: .; V gene: TRBV28; CDR3 protein: CASSLWDSSYEQYF; CDR3 DNA: TGTGCCAGCAGTTTATGGGACTCCTCCTACGAGCAGTACTTC
D gene: .; J gene: TRBJ2-5; clone size: once; V gene: TRBV19; CDR3 protein: CASSYSETQYF; CDR3 DNA: TGTGCCAGTAGTTACAGCGAGACCCAGTACTTC
D gene: TRBD1; J gene: TRBJ2-7; clone size: .; V gene: TRBV4-1; CDR3 protein: CASSLRDRGYEQYF; CDR3 DNA: TGCGCCAGCAGCCTACGGGACAGGGGCTACGAGCAGTACTTC
D gene: TRBD1; J gene: TRBJ2-5; clone size: few; V gene: TRBV3-1/TRBV3-2; CDR3 protein: CASSQDIRDRLQETQYF; CDR3 DNA: TGTGCCAGCAGCCAAGATATCCGGGACAGACTCCAAGAGACCCAGTACTTC
D gene: TRBD1; J gene: TRBJ2-3; clone size: few; V gene: TRBV11-1; CDR3 protein: CASSVDRGRADTQYF; CDR3 DNA: TGTGCCAGCAGCGTCGACAGGGGGCGCGCAGATACGCAGTATTTT
D gene: TRBD1; J gene: TRBJ2-5; clone size: .; V gene: TRBV29-1; CDR3 protein: CSVEVTGRIQETQYF; CDR3 DNA: TGCAGCGTTGAAGTGACAGGGCGGATCCAAGAGACCCAGTACTTC